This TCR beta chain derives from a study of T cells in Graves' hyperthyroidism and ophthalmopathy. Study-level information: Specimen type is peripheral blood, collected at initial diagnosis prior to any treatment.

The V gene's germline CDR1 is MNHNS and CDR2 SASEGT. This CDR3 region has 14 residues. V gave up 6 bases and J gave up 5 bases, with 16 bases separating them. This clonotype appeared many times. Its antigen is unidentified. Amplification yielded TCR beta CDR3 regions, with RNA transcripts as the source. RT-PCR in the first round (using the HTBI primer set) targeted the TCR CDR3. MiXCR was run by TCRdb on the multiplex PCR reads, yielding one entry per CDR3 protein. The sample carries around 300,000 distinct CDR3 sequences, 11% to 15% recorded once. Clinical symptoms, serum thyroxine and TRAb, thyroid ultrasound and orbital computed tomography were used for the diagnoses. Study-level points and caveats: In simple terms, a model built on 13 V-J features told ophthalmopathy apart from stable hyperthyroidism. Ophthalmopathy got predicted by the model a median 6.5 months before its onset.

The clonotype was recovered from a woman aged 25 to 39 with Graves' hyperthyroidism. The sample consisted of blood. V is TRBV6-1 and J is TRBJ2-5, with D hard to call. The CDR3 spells CASRARLGGETQYF. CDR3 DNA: TGTGCCAGCAGGGCTCGACTGGGTGGCGAGACCCAGTACTTC.